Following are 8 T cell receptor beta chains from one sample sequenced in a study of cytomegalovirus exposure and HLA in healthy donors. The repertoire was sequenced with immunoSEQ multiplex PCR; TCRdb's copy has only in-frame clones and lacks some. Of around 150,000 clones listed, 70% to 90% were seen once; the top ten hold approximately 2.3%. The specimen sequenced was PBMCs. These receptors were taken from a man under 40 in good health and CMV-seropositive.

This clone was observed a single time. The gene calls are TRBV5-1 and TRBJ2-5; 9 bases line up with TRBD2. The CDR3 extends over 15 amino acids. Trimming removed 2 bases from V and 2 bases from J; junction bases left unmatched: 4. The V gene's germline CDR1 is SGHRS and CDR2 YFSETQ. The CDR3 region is CASSLSGGQQETQYF. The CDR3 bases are TGCGCCAGCAGCTTAAGCGGGGGGCAACAAGAGACCCAGTACTTC.

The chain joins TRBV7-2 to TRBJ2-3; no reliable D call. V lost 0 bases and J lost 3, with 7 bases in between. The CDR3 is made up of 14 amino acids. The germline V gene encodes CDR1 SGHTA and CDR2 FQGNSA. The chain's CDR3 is CASSLAFQTDTQYF. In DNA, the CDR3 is TGTGCCAGCAGCTTAGCTTTCCAGACAGATACGCAGTATTTT.

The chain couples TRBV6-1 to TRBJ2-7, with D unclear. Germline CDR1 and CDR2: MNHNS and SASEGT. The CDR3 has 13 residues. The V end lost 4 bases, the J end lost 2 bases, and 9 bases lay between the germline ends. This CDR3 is CASSGTQAYEQYF. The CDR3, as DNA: TGTGCCAGCAGTGGAACTCAAGCCTACGAGCAGTACTTC.

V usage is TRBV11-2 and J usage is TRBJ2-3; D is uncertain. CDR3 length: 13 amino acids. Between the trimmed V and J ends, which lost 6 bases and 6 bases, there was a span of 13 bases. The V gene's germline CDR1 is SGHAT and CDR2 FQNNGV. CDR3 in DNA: TGTGCCAGCAGTCAACCACCCGGGGATACGCAGTATTTT. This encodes CASSQPPGDTQYF.

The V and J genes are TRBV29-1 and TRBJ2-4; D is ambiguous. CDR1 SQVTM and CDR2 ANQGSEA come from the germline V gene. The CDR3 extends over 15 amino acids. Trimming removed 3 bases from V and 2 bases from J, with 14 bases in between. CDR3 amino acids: CSVDGLAPSKNIQYF. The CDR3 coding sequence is TGCAGCGTTGATGGATTAGCCCCGTCCAAAAACATTCAGTACTTC. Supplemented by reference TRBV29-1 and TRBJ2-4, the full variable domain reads SAVISQKPSRDICQRGTSLTIQCQVDSQVTMMFWYRQQPGQSLTLIATANQGSEATYESGFVIDKFPISRPNLTFSTLTVSNMSPEDSSIYLCSVDGLAPSKNIQYFGAGTRLSVL.

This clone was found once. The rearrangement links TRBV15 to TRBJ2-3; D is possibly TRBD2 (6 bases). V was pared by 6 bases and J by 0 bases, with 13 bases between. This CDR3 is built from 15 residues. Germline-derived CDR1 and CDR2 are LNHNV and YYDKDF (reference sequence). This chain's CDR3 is CATSHSAGSTDTQYF. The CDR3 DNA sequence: TGTGCCACCAGTCACTCAGCGGGTAGCACAGATACGCAGTATTTT.

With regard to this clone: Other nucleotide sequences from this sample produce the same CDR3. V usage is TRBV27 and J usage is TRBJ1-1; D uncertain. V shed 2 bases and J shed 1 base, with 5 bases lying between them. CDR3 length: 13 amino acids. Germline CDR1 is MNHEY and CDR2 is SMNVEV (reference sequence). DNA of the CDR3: TGTGCCAGCAGTTTAGGAGAGAACACTGAAGCTTTCTTT. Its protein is CASSLGENTEAFF.

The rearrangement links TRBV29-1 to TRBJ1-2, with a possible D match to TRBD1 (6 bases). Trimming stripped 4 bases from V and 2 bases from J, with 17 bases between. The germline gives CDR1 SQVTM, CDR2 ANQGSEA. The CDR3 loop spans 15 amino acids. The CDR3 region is CSVVKGGSPNYGYTF. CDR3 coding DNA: TGCAGCGTTGTAAAAGGGGGAAGCCCCAACTATGGCTACACCTTC.